These T cell receptor beta chains were read from a single sample in a study of TIL therapy for anti-PD-1-resistant metastatic lung cancer. Sequencing used immunoSEQ multiplex PCR; TCRdb keeps in-frame clones, though not all of them. This sample has tens of thousands of clones, with around 86% found just once. The sample here was blood, taken at baseline. Every receptor here comes from a person between 25 and 79 years old with non-small cell lung cancer. The CDR3 runs from the conserved cysteine through the conserved F or W. The D gene is left open where the match is weak. The size entry is marked missing in some rows and otherwise reads once, few, many or a size class.

>TRBV5-4|.|.|TRBJ2-7
CASSSDSYEQYF
TGTGCCAGCAGCTCCGACTCCTACGAGCAGTACTTC
>TRBV11-2|.|.|TRBJ1-5
CASSFSRNQPQHF
TGTGCCAGCAGCTTTTCCAGGAATCAGCCCCAGCATTTT
>TRBV4-3|.|.|TRBJ2-3
CASSQGLGGSQYF
TGCGCCAGCAGCCAAGGGTTGGGGGGTTCGCAGTATTTT
>TRBV15|TRBD2|once|TRBJ2-3
CATSPRLAGASTDTQYF
TGTGCCACCAGCCCGCGACTAGCGGGGGCAAGCACAGATACGCAGTATTTT
>TRBV12-3/TRBV12-4|.|.|TRBJ1-6
CASSLVENSPLHF
TGTGCCAGCAGTTTGGTCGAGAATTCACCCCTCCACTTT
>TRBV4-1|TRBD1|few|TRBJ1-6
CASSQEGTAASPLHF
TGCGCCAGCAGCCAAGAGGGGACAGCCGCTTCACCCCTCCACTTT
>TRBV15|TRBD1|.|TRBJ2-1
CATSRGGAGQGNYNEQFF
TGTGCCACCAGCAGAGGTGGGGCGGGACAGGGGAACTACAATGAGCAGTTCTTC
>TRBV11-2|TRBD2|.|TRBJ2-1
CASSLDSAASGRAYNEQFF
TGTGCCAGCAGCTTAGATTCGGCGGCTAGCGGGAGGGCCTACAATGAGCAGTTCTTC
>TRBV11-2|TRBD1|.|TRBJ2-7
CASSPRPDDRGRWEQYF
TGTGCCAGCAGCCCCCGACCAGATGACAGGGGGCGATGGGAGCAGTACTTC
>TRBV24-1|.|.|TRBJ2-3
CATSDYRAATDTQYF
TGTGCCACCAGTGATTACCGAGCGGCTACAGATACGCAGTATTTT
>TRBV7-2|TRBD2|.|TRBJ2-1
CASSLESGRFSVNEQFF
TGTGCCAGCAGCTTAGAGAGCGGGAGGTTTAGCGTTAATGAGCAGTTCTTC
>TRBV27|.|.|TRBJ1-5
CASSPVQGGGQPQHF
TGTGCCAGCAGTCCCGTACAGGGAGGTGGCCAGCCCCAGCATTTT
>TRBV24-1|.|.|TRBJ2-1
CATSDSRTFNEQFF
TGTGCCACCAGTGACTCGCGGACTTTCAATGAGCAGTTCTTC
>TRBV19|.|.|TRBJ1-1
CASSIGWNTEAFF
TGTGCCAGTAGTATTGGATGGAACACTGAAGCTTTCTTT
>TRBV3-1/TRBV3-2|.|.|TRBJ2-1
CASSQYNDNEQFF
TGTGCCAGCAGCCAATACAACGACAATGAGCAGTTCTTC
>TRBV6-1|.|.|TRBJ1-2
CASSATPGGALDYGYTF
TGTGCCAGCAGTGCTACCCCCGGAGGGGCGCTTGACTATGGCTACACCTTC